A selection of T cell receptor beta chains follows, all from one sample in a study of T-cell reconstitution after alpha-beta-depleted transplantation in children. TCRdb ran MiXCR on the PCR reads and lists one entry per CDR3 protein. The data hold a few hundred thousand distinct CDR3 sequences, with nearly 10% observed a single time. This sample comprised PBMCs from the stem cell graft donor, obtained from the stem cell graft. The receptors originated from a human donor who donated a stem cell graft to a child with SCID. CDR3s include the opening cysteine and the closing phenylalanine or tryptophan. A D gene is named only where the DNA matches it firmly. A clone size is listed for some rows: how often the clone was seen (once, few, many), or a class if it is expanded.

j_gene | abundance | v_gene | d_gene | CDR3nt | CDR3aa
TRBJ2-1 | . | TRBV9 | TRBD2 | TGTGCCAGCAGCGTAAACGGGGGGGCCTACAATGAGCAGTTCTTC | CASSVNGGAYNEQFF
TRBJ2-3 | . | TRBV19 | . | TGTGCCAGTCGGACTAACTCGGATACGCAGTATTTT | CASRTNSDTQYF
TRBJ2-2 | . | TRBV12-3/TRBV12-4 | . | TGTGCCAGCAGTCTGTACCTAGTAACGGCCGGGGAGCTGTTTTTT | CASSLYLVTAGELFF
TRBJ2-1 | many | TRBV12-3/TRBV12-4 | . | TGTGCCAGCAGTTTAGCCGGCGGTCCCAGCTCCTACAATGAGCAGTTCTTC | CASSLAGGPSSYNEQFF
TRBJ2-1 | many | TRBV12-3/TRBV12-4 | . | TGTGCCAGCAGTTCGGGCGGCCGCTACAATGAGCAGTTCTTC | CASSSGGRYNEQFF
TRBJ1-4 | many | TRBV20-1 | . | TGCAGTGCTAGGACACAACCTAGCGAAAAACTGTTTTTT | CSARTQPSEKLFF
TRBJ2-7 | few | TRBV20-1 | TRBD2 | TGCAGTGCTTACCTAGCGGGGGGCTCCTACGAGCAGTACTTC | CSAYLAGGSYEQYF
TRBJ1-5 | . | TRBV12-3/TRBV12-4 | TRBD1 | TGTGCCAGCACCCCGGACAGGGATCGTCAGCCCCAGCATTTT | CASTPDRDRQPQHF
TRBJ2-3 | many | TRBV27 | . | TGTGCCAGCAGTTTAGGGGACTCGAGCACAGATACGCAGTATTTT | CASSLGDSSTDTQYF
TRBJ2-7 | . | TRBV7-9 | . | TGTGCCAGCAGCTTAAATTTCGAAACACGGGGCTACGAGCAGTACTTC | CASSLNFETRGYEQYF
TRBJ1-4 | many | TRBV5-1 | . | TGCGCCAGCAGCAGGGCCACTAATGAAAAACTGTTTTTT | CASSRATNEKLFF
TRBJ2-3 | . | TRBV29-1 | TRBD1 | TGCAGCGTCCCCGCCGGACAGGGTTTAGATACGCAGTATTTT | CSVPAGQGLDTQYF
TRBJ2-3 | few | TRBV7-2 | TRBD2 | TGTGCCAGCAGCTTAGCGCTACTAGCGGCTAGCACAGATACGCAGTATTTT | CASSLALLAASTDTQYF
TRBJ1-4 | many | TRBV27 | . | TGTGCCAGCAGTCGTTGGCAGGGGTCTACCGAAAAACTGTTTTTT | CASSRWQGSTEKLFF
TRBJ2-3 | many | TRBV6-5 | . | TGTGCCAGCAGTTTACTGGGCAAAGGAGATACGCAGTATTTT | CASSLLGKGDTQYF
TRBJ2-7 | few | TRBV10-2 | . | TGCGCCAGCAGTGAAGGGATCCACGAGCAGTACTTC | CASSEGIHEQYF
TRBJ2-2 | few | TRBV5-1 | TRBD1 | TGCGCCAGCAGCCCTGGGACAGGGGTTTTCACCGGGGAGCTGTTTTTT | CASSPGTGVFTGELFF
TRBJ2-7 | . | TRBV12-3/TRBV12-4 | TRBD2 | TGTGCCAGCAGCCCCCGGGGGGCGGGGGGCTCCTACGAGCAGTACTTC | CASSPRGAGGSYEQYF
TRBJ2-3 | few | TRBV9 | . | TGTGCCAGCAGCGTAGAGAAGTGGACTCCCACAGATACGCAGTATTTT | CASSVEKWTPTDTQYF
TRBJ2-7 | . | TRBV7-9 | . | TGTGCCAGCAGCACGGACGGAGACTACGAGCAGTACTTC | CASSTDGDYEQYF
TRBJ1-1 | . | TRBV12-3/TRBV12-4 | . | TGTGCCAGCAAGTACCAACTATACAGCACTGAAGCTTTCTTT | CASKYQLYSTEAFF
TRBJ2-3 | few | TRBV9 | . | TGTGCCAGCAGCGCAAGTCGGACAGATACGCAGTATTTT | CASSASRTDTQYF
TRBJ2-7 | few | TRBV11-2 | TRBD1 | TGTGCCAGCAGCTCCAACACAGGGGGCGAGCAGTACTTC | CASSSNTGGEQYF
TRBJ1-1 | few | TRBV12-3/TRBV12-4 | . | TGTGCCAGCACCCAGGAGTTCATGAACACTGAAGCTTTCTTT | CASTQEFMNTEAFF
TRBJ2-4 | few | TRBV29-1 | TRBD2 | TGCAGCGTTGAAGGACTAGCGGGGGGGCTAAACATTCAGTACTTC | CSVEGLAGGLNIQYF
TRBJ1-1 | . | TRBV10-3 | . | TGTGCCATCAGTGAGTCGTATACCGCTTTCTTT | CAISESYTAFF
TRBJ1-1 | many | TRBV20-1 | . | TGCAGTGCTAGAGGGGGGGCCTCCACTGAAGCTTTCTTT | CSARGGASTEAFF
TRBJ2-3 | few | TRBV9 | TRBD2 | TGTGCCAGCAGCGTAGTAGGGACTAGCGGTAGCACAGATACGCAGTATTTT | CASSVVGTSGSTDTQYF
TRBJ2-5 | . | TRBV12-3/TRBV12-4 | TRBD1 | TGTGCCAGCAGTCGCGACAGGGGGAGAAAGACCCAGTACTTC | CASSRDRGRKTQYF
TRBJ1-1 | many | TRBV3-1 | . | TGTGCCAGCAGCCAAGATGTCGCTTCTGAAGCTTTCTTT | CASSQDVASEAFF
TRBJ1-5 | few | TRBV7-9 | . | TGTGCCAGCAGCTGGGGGGGTGGGCAGCCCCAGCATTTT | CASSWGGGQPQHF
TRBJ2-2 | few | TRBV5-6 | . | TGTGCCAGCAGCTTGTTGTTAAGGGACGGGACACCAAACACCGGGGAGCTGTTTTTT | CASSLLLRDGTPNTGELFF
TRBJ2-2 | . | TRBV7-3 | TRBD1 | TGTGCCAGCAGCCAGACAGGGGGCCACACCGGGGAGCTGTTTTTT | CASSQTGGHTGELFF
TRBJ1-2 | . | TRBV5-1 | . | TGCGCCAGCAGCCGAATCAGTGTAAACTATGGCTACACCTTC | CASSRISVNYGYTF
TRBJ2-2 | many | TRBV24-1 | TRBD1 | TGTGCCACCACTCAAGGGACAGGGGGCTGGACCGGGGAGCTGTTTTTT | CATTQGTGGWTGELFF
TRBJ2-3 | few | TRBV20-1 | . | TGCAGTGCGGCCGGGGGCGCAACAGATACGCAGTATTTT | CSAAGGATDTQYF
TRBJ2-2 | few | TRBV12-3/TRBV12-4 | TRBD1 | TGTGCCAGCAGGGATAGGGACAGGTTCGCCGGGGAGCTGTTTTTT | CASRDRDRFAGELFF
TRBJ1-1 | many | TRBV19 | . | TGTGCCAGTAGTATAGCAGGCACTTTCACTGAAGCTTTCTTT | CASSIAGTFTEAFF
TRBJ2-1 | . | TRBV6-1 | . | TGTGCCAGCAGTCCCCCCGGGATCAGCTCCTACAATGAGCAGTTCTTC | CASSPPGISSYNEQFF
TRBJ1-5 | few | TRBV27 | . | TGTGCCAGCAGCCCAGTTAAGGAGCCCCAGCATTTT | CASSPVKEPQHF
TRBJ2-1 | many | TRBV7-8 | . | TGTGCCAGCAGCTTAGCGCAGAGACTAGGGGGCAGTGAGCAGTTCTTC | CASSLAQRLGGSEQFF
TRBJ1-2 | . | TRBV12-3/TRBV12-4 | TRBD1 | TGTGCCACCCATGTGGGACAGGGATATGGCTACACCTTC | CATHVGQGYGYTF
TRBJ2-2 | . | TRBV6-1 | . | TGTGCCAGCAACCCTAATGGGGCCTTGAACACCGGGGAGCTGTTTTTT | CASNPNGALNTGELFF
TRBJ2-1 | few | TRBV12-3/TRBV12-4 | TRBD2 | TGTGCCAGCAGTTACGGGGGGTCATACAATGAGCAGTTCTTC | CASSYGGSYNEQFF
TRBJ2-1 | many | TRBV6-2/TRBV6-3 | . | TGTGCCAGCAGTTACTCGGTCGTGGGTGGGAATGAGCAGTTCTTC | CASSYSVVGGNEQFF
TRBJ2-1 | many | TRBV19 | . | TGTGCCAGTAGTATAGAACCGGCATATGAGCAGTTCTTC | CASSIEPAYEQFF
TRBJ2-1 | . | TRBV18 | TRBD2 | TGTGCCAGCTCCCCGTCCGGACTAGCGATGAATGAGCAGTTCTTC | CASSPSGLAMNEQFF
TRBJ1-1 | few | TRBV19 | . | TGTGCCAGTAGAAGGGTCGGCGGCACTGAAGCTTTCTTT | CASRRVGGTEAFF
TRBJ2-1 | many | TRBV28 | . | TGTGCCAGCAGTAGACCTAGGGGGGGGTACAATGAGCAGTTCTTC | CASSRPRGGYNEQFF
TRBJ1-3 | few | TRBV6-5 | TRBD1 | TGTGCCAGCATCGCCGACAGGGCTGCAGGAAACACCATATATTTT | CASIADRAAGNTIYF
TRBJ2-3 | many | TRBV7-2 | . | TGTGCCAGCAGCTTGGCGGGGACAGGCACAGATACGCAGTATTTT | CASSLAGTGTDTQYF
TRBJ2-5 | few | TRBV7-8 | . | TGTGCCAGCAGAACCGGGGTCTCGGCGGAGACCCAGTACTTC | CASRTGVSAETQYF
TRBJ2-5 | many | TRBV9 | . | TGTGCCAGCAGCGTGACGCCAGGGGTCTCAGAGACCCAGTACTTC | CASSVTPGVSETQYF
TRBJ2-5 | few | TRBV20-1 | TRBD2 | TGCAGTGCTCTACTAGCGGGGGCATACCAAGAGACCCAGTACTTC | CSALLAGAYQETQYF